This TCR beta chain was retrieved from a study of PD-L1 blockade in urothelial cancer. Across the whole study: Analysis of blood occurred 3 weeks (second dose) and 6 weeks after treatment start.

Time point given: peripheral blood 6 weeks after treatment start. All patients handed over anywhere from 1 to 8 samples, pretreatment and on-treatment. The CDR3 loop spans 15 amino acids. Germline CDR1 and CDR2: SEHNR and FQNEAQ (reference sequence). Trimming cost V 5 bases and J 4 bases; bases outside gene matches: 6. Here immunoSEQ multiplex PCR was the method, and the copy in TCRdb shows in-frame clones only, minus some. The sample holds about 120,000 clones, approximately 90% seen once. The sequences come from PBMCs, collected around atezolizumab (anti-PD-L1) treatment. The genes are TRBV7-9 and TRBJ1-2; 11 nucleotides match TRBD1. This TCR was recovered from a man aged 60 to 69 with urothelial cancer. The CDR3 sequence: CASSDGQGAPYGYTF. CDR3 bases: TGTGCCAGCAGCGACGGACAGGGGGCTCCCTATGGCTACACCTTC.